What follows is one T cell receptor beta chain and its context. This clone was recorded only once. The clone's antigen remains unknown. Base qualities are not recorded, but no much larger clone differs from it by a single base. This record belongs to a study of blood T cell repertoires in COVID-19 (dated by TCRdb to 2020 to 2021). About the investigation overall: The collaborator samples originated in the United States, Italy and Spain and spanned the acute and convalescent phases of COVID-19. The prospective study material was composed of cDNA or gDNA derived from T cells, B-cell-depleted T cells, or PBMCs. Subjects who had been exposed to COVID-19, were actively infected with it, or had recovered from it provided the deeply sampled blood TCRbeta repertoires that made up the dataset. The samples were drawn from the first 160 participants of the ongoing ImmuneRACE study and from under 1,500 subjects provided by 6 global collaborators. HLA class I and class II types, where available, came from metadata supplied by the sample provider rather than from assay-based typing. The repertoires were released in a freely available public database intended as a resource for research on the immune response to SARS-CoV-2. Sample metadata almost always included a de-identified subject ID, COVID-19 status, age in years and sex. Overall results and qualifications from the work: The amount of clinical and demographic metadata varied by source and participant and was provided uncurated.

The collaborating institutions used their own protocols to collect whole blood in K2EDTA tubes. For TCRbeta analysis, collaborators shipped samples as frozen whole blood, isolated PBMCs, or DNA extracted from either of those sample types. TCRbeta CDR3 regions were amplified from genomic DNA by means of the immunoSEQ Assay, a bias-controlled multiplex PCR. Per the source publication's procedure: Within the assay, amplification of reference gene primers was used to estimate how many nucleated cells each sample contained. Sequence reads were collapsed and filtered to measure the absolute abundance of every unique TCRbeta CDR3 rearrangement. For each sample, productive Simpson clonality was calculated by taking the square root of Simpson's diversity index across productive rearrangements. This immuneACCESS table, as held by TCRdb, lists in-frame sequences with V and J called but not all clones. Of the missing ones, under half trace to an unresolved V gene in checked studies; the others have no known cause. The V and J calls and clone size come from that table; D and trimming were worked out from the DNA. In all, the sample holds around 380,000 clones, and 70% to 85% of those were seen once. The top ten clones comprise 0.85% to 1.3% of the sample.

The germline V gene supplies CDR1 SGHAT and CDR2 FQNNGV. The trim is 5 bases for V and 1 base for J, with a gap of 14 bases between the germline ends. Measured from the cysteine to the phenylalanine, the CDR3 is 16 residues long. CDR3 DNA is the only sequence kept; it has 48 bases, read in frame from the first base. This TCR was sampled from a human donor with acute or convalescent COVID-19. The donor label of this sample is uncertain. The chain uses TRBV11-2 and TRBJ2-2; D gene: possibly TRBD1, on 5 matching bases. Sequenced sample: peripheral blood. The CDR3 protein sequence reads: CASSADRSKNTGELFF. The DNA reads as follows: TGTGCCAGCAGCGCAGACAGATCGAAGAACACCGGGGAGCTGTTTTTT.